This is a list of T cell receptor beta chains from one sample in a study of radiotherapy plus CTLA-4 blockade in lung cancer. The table came from immunoSEQ multiplex PCR; TCRdb's copy has only in-frame clones and leaves some out. The table records 40,000 to 45,000 clones, 75% of them present only once. The sequencing here drew on peripheral blood, taken from a patient treated with radiotherapy plus ipilimumab. These receptors came from a human donor with non-small cell lung cancer who had stable disease on radiotherapy plus ipilimumab. The CDR3 runs from the conserved cysteine through the conserved F or W. A D gene is named only where the DNA matches it firmly. Clone size is not always given. Where it is, it says once, few, many or a class for expanded clones.

v_gene,j_gene,abundance,d_gene,CDR3aa,CDR3nt
TRBV5-1,TRBJ2-5,NA,NA,CASSPQGYQETQYF,TGCGCCAGCAGCCCCCAGGGGTACCAAGAGACCCAGTACTTC
TRBV18,TRBJ1-1,medium-sized,NA,CASSPVTGANTEAFF,TGTGCCAGCTCACCAGTTACAGGAGCGAACACTGAAGCTTTCTTT
TRBV6-7,TRBJ2-2,NA,TRBD1,CASLRTGSNTGELFF,TGTGCCAGCCTACGGACAGGGTCGAACACCGGGGAGCTGTTTTTT
TRBV6-5,TRBJ1-6,NA,NA,CASSSPGGDFSPLHF,TGTGCCAGCAGTTCCCCGGGGGGGGATTTTTCACCCCTCCACTTT
TRBV6-1,TRBJ1-2,NA,NA,CASRNWGNYGYTF,TGTGCCAGCAGGAACTGGGGCAACTATGGCTACACCTTC
TRBV5-1,TRBJ2-2,NA,NA,CASSLVGTGELFF,TGCGCCAGCAGCTTAGTCGGGACCGGGGAGCTGTTTTTT
TRBV5-1,TRBJ2-5,NA,TRBD2,CASSLALAGGMETQYF,TGCGCCAGCAGCTTAGCTCTAGCGGGGGGGATGGAGACCCAGTACTTC
TRBV28,TRBJ1-4,NA,NA,CASSLPATNEKLFF,TGTGCCAGCAGTTTACCAGCAACTAATGAAAAACTGTTTTTT
TRBV16,TRBJ1-6,NA,NA,CASSQSGRAMNSPLHF,TGTGCCAGCAGCCAATCGGGGAGGGCTATGAATTCACCCCTCCACTTT
TRBV4-1,TRBJ1-2,NA,NA,CASSQDQSSYTF,TGCGCCAGCAGCCAAGATCAGTCCTCCTACACCTTC
TRBV10-3,TRBJ2-1,NA,TRBD2,CAIRNSGGAGEQFF,TGTGCCATCAGAAATAGCGGGGGGGCCGGGGAGCAGTTCTTC
TRBV5-1,TRBJ1-1,NA,NA,CASSAGVVNTEAFF,TGCGCCAGCAGCGCAGGGGTAGTGAACACTGAAGCTTTCTTT
TRBV19,TRBJ1-3,NA,TRBD1,CASSRPTGIFSGNTIYF,TGTGCCAGTAGTCGACCGACAGGGATCTTCTCTGGAAACACCATATATTTT
TRBV25-1,TRBJ1-2,few,NA,CASRRGGLRHTEYGYTF,TGTGCCAGCAGGCGGGGGGGTTTAAGACATACGGAATATGGCTACACCTTC
TRBV29-1,TRBJ1-1,NA,NA,CSVPQGNTEAFF,TGCAGCGTACCACAGGGGAACACTGAAGCTTTCTTT
TRBV7-9,TRBJ2-1,NA,TRBD2,CASLAGGYNEQFF,TGTGCCAGCTTAGCGGGGGGCTACAATGAGCAGTTCTTC
TRBV5-1,TRBJ2-5,NA,NA,CASSLSSSIETQYF,TGCGCCAGCAGCTTGTCATCTAGCATTGAGACCCAGTACTTC
TRBV9,TRBJ2-3,once,NA,CASSVGGIPPGTQYF,TGTGCCAGCAGCGTAGGCGGGATCCCGCCAGGTACGCAGTATTTT
TRBV18,TRBJ1-1,NA,NA,CASLKGLTNTEAFF,TGTGCCAGCCTAAAGGGACTTACGAACACTGAAGCTTTCTTT
TRBV4-2,TRBJ2-1,NA,NA,CASSHSSRATYNEQFF,TGTGCCAGCAGCCATTCGAGCAGGGCGACCTACAATGAGCAGTTCTTC
TRBV14,TRBJ1-2,once,NA,CASSQQGYGYTF,TGTGCCAGCAGCCAGCAGGGGTATGGCTACACCTTC
TRBV19,TRBJ2-7,NA,TRBD2,CASSFTGTSAYEQYF,TGTGCCAGTAGTTTCACCGGGACTAGCGCATACGAGCAGTACTTC
TRBV5-1,TRBJ1-2,NA,NA,CASSELYGQTYGYTF,TGCGCCAGCAGCGAACTTTACGGACAGACCTATGGCTACACCTTC
TRBV5-1,TRBJ2-7,NA,NA,CASSPAGLEQYF,TGCGCCAGCAGCCCGGCGGGTCTCGAGCAGTACTTC
TRBV7-9,TRBJ1-4,NA,NA,CASSLDWQGGEKLFF,TGTGCCAGCAGCTTAGACTGGCAGGGTGGTGAAAAACTGTTTTTT
TRBV12-5,TRBJ1-6,NA,TRBD1,CASGLVSGGFGSPLHF,TGTGCTAGTGGTTTGGTTTCAGGGGGCTTTGGTTCACCCCTCCACTTT
TRBV11-3,TRBJ2-7,few,NA,CASSSRNRVLGEQYF,TGTGCCAGCAGCTCGCGTAACAGGGTTTTAGGCGAGCAGTACTTC
TRBV5-6,TRBJ1-2,once,TRBD1,CASSFPGQGQTNYGYTF,TGTGCCAGCAGCTTTCCCGGACAGGGCCAAACTAACTATGGCTACACCTTC
TRBV11-1,TRBJ2-2,NA,TRBD2,CASSSRGGRYLANTGELFF,TGTGCCAGCAGCTCACGGGGGGGCAGGTACCTCGCGAACACCGGGGAGCTGTTTTTT
TRBV6-5,TRBJ1-2,NA,NA,CASSSWGERDGYTF,TGTGCCAGCAGTTCATGGGGAGAACGCGATGGCTACACCTTC
TRBV14,TRBJ2-1,NA,NA,CASSQARRGHGINEQFF,TGTGCCAGCAGCCAAGCCAGAAGGGGACACGGCATCAATGAGCAGTTCTTC